The next 21 T cell receptor beta chains were all read from a single sample in a study of shared clonotypes between healthy human individuals. Clones were read by immunoSEQ multiplex PCR, and TCRdb kept only the in-frame ones, dropping some. Among 800,000 or so clones listed, 90% to 97% were seen once. The naive CD8 subset, CD45RO-negative cells positively selected for CCR7, excluded terminally differentiated effector memory CD45RA+ cells. Sequenced: naive CD8+ T cells sorted from blood. The receptors come from a young man in good health.

The chain combines TRBV28 with TRBJ2-1; 7 positions agree with TRBD2. Germline values: CDR1 MDHEN, CDR2 SYDVKM. After removal of 3 bases from V and 9 bases from J, the junction contained 8 bases not matched to a gene. The CDR3 has 14 amino acids. CDR3 DNA sequence: TGTGCCAGCAGTTTGGGGCGGGAGATCGGTGAGCAGTTCTTC. The encoded protein is CASSLGREIGEQFF.

This sequence joins TRBV29-1 and TRBJ2-7; D unresolved. Germline V gene lookup returns CDR1 SQVTM and CDR2 ANQGSEA. Deletions cut 0 bases from V and 6 bases from J, with 12 bases between. The length of the CDR3 is 13 residues. The CDR3 spells CSVEDSRHGEQYF. CDR3 sequence (DNA): TGCAGCGTTGAAGATAGTAGGCATGGCGAGCAGTACTTC.

The chain combines TRBV11-2 with TRBJ2-2; 10 bases match TRBD2. Germline V gives CDR1 SGHAT, CDR2 FQNNGV. The CDR3 spans 16 residues. The junction had 11 bases not matched to a gene; V was cut back by 4 bases and J by 9 bases. CDR3 in amino acids: CASSSLTSGIYRELFF. The CDR3 bases are TGTGCCAGCAGCTCTCTTACTAGCGGGATTTACCGGGAGCTGTTTTTT.

For the CDR3, the DNA is TGTGCCAGCAGCCCCCAAGGGGGTGAAGTTGCTGGGGCCAACGTCCTGACTTTC. Translated, it gives CASSPQGGEVAGANVLTF. The chain couples TRBV9 to TRBJ2-6; possible D gene TRBD1, 6 bases. Trimming took 4 bases from V and 2 from J, leaving 19 bases between them. Germline V gives CDR1 SGDLS, CDR2 YYNGEE. CDR3 length: 18 amino acids.

The chain links TRBV4-3 to TRBJ2-1; possibly TRBD1 for D (5 bases). Trimming cost V 1 base and J 3 bases, with 10 bases left between them. From germline, CDR1 is LGHNA and CDR2 YSLEER. The CDR3 consists of 15 residues. Here the CDR3 reads CASSQARTLYNEQFF. In nucleotides, the CDR3 is TGCGCCAGCAGCCAAGCCAGGACACTCTACAATGAGCAGTTCTTC.

This sequence joins TRBV29-1 and TRBJ2-3, with D tentatively TRBD2 (6 bases). Germline values: CDR1 SQVTM, CDR2 ANQGSEA. V dropped 7 bases and J dropped 2 bases, with 19 bases sitting between them. The length of the CDR3 is 15 residues. The CDR3 coding sequence is TGCAGCGGGATACCGGGACTTTGGTCCACAGATACGCAGTATTTT. As protein: CSGIPGLWSTDTQYF.

This clone was seen only once. The V and J genes are TRBV27 and TRBJ2-5; D is ambiguous. V was shortened by 2 bases and J by 3 bases, with 13 bases between the two germline ends. This CDR3 contains 15 residues. Germline-derived CDR1 and CDR2 are MNHEY and SMNVEV (reference sequence). CDR3 in DNA: TGTGCCAGCAGTTTAGTGGCTTATAAAGAAGAGACCCAGTACTTC. Translated, it gives CASSLVAYKEETQYF.

The rearrangement links TRBV7-9 to TRBJ2-1; D remains unclear. The V and J ends lost 4 bases and 8 bases respectively, with 21 bases between them. Germline values: CDR1 SEHNR, CDR2 FQNEAQ (reference sequence). This CDR3 comprises 16 residues. CDR3 in amino acids: CASSSKVNQEGHEQFF. The CDR3 nucleotides are TGTGCCAGCAGCTCGAAAGTGAACCAGGAAGGACATGAGCAGTTCTTC.

With respect to this clone: Being one base from a much bigger clone, this may be a read error. Other nucleotide sequences from this sample produce the same CDR3. The chain combines TRBV9 with TRBJ2-1; no definite D call. V lost 5 bases, J lost 7 bases, and 4 bases lay in between. There are 10 residues in the CDR3. Germline lookup yields CDR1 SGDLS and CDR2 YYNGEE. The CDR3 nucleotides read TGTGCCAGCAGTGGAAATGAGCAGTTCTTC. Translated, it gives CASSGNEQFF.

The chain uses TRBV30 and TRBJ1-5, with a tentative D call TRBD1 (6 bases). Per the germline V gene, CDR1 is GTSNPN and CDR2 is SVGIG (reference sequence). With 5 bases removed from V and 7 bases from J, the gap between germline ends came to 24 bases. The CDR3 contains 16 residues. The CDR3 here is CAWPLRGAREGQPQHF. Written as DNA, the CDR3 is TGTGCCTGGCCTTTGAGGGGGGCAAGGGAAGGGCAGCCCCAGCATTTT.

This clone was found once. J is TRBJ2-7 and V is TRBV5-1; 8 nucleotides align to TRBD2. After removal of 2 bases from V and 2 bases from J, the junction contained 3 bases not matched to a gene. The germline gives CDR1 SGHRS, CDR2 YFSETQ. This CDR3 has 14 amino acids. The CDR3 sequence: CASSFSGGPYEQYF. As DNA, the CDR3 is TGCGCCAGCAGCTTCTCGGGAGGGCCCTACGAGCAGTACTTC.

The chain couples TRBV6-1 to TRBJ1-1; 7 bases fit TRBD1. There are 14 residues in the CDR3. The V gene's germline CDR1 is MNHNS and CDR2 SASEGT. After removal of 8 bases from V and 3 bases from J, the junction contained 9 bases not matched to a gene. The CDR3: CASVTGEWHTEAFF. The CDR3 DNA follows: TGTGCCAGCGTCACAGGGGAATGGCACACTGAAGCTTTCTTT.

This chain uses TRBV27 with TRBJ1-1; D is unclear. Trimming removed 0 bases at V and 1 base at J, with 9 bases between. The CDR3 runs 15 residues. Germline CDR1 is MNHEY and CDR2 is SMNVEV (reference sequence). The CDR3 here is CASSLSTVGNTEAFF. The CDR3 DNA reads TGTGCCAGCAGTTTATCCACGGTCGGGAACACTGAAGCTTTCTTT.

The chain has TRBV7-9 and TRBJ2-7; TRBD1 matches at 9 bases. Germline V gene lookup returns CDR1 SEHNR and CDR2 FQNEAQ (reference sequence). CDR3 length: 17 amino acids. J lost 4 bases, V lost 2 bases, and 12 bases had no gene match. The CDR3 is CASSLPATGGVTYEQYF. The CDR3, as DNA: TGTGCCAGCAGCTTACCAGCCACAGGGGGCGTTACGTACGAGCAGTACTTC.

The chain combines TRBV9 with TRBJ2-7, with 9 bases matching TRBD1. Germline CDR1 and CDR2: SGDLS and YYNGEE. V lost 4 bases and J lost 6; bases outside the gene matches: 14. The CDR3 sequence is 16 residues long. In DNA, the CDR3 is TGTGCCAGCAGCCTAGGGTATACAGGGGGCTTACGCGAGCAGTACTTC. Protein: CASSLGYTGGLREQYF.

Details on this clone: One end of the junction varies from germline; a read error may be responsible. The rearrangement joins TRBV7-9 to TRBJ1-1; 9 bases are shared with TRBD1. From germline, CDR1 is SEHNR and CDR2 FQNEAQ (reference sequence). The CDR3 consists of 12 residues. For the CDR3, the DNA is TGTGCCAGCAGCGCACAGGGGGCTGACGCTTTCTTT. Encoded protein: CASSAQGADAFF.

The chain is built from TRBV19 and TRBJ2-7; D is possibly TRBD1 (6 bases). The germline V gene has CDR1 LNHDA and CDR2 SQIVND (reference sequence). V was pared by 5 bases and J by 6 bases, with 14 bases between. The CDR3 contains 13 residues. CDR3 nucleotide sequence: TGTGCCAGTAGTCAAACAGGGTACGGCGAGCAGTACTTC. Its protein product is CASSQTGYGEQYF. Complete variable domain (other parts from reference TRBV19 and TRBJ2-7): DGGITQSPKYLFRKEGQNVTLSCEQNLNHDAMYWYRQDPGQGLRLIYYSQIVNDFQKGDIAEGYSVSREKKESFPLTVTSAQKNPTAFYLCASSQTGYGEQYFGPGTRLTVT.

The chain carries TRBV19 and TRBJ1-4; no firm D call. V was cut by 6 bases and J by 8 bases, with 19 bases left in between. The CDR3 sequence is 15 residues long. Germline V lookup: CDR1 LNHDA, CDR2 SQIVND (reference sequence). CDR3 bases: TGTGCCAGTAGCTCAATAAGGAAAGTAAAGGAAAAACTGTTTTTT. This gives the protein CASSSIRKVKEKLFF.

This rearrangement joins TRBV27 to TRBJ2-1; unclear D gene. CDR1 and CDR2 (germline): MNHEY, SMNVEV (reference sequence). Between the trimmed V and J ends, which lost 5 bases and 0 bases, there was a span of 14 bases. The CDR3 has 16 amino acids. CDR3 residues: CASSGKGWSSYNEQFF. CDR3 DNA: TGTGCCAGCAGTGGAAAAGGCTGGAGCTCCTACAATGAGCAGTTCTTC.

The V and J genes are TRBV29-1 and TRBJ2-5; TRBD2 matches 16 bases. V dropped 7 bases and J dropped 0; count of bases not matched to a gene: 5. The CDR3 totals 16 residues. Germline assignment: CDR1 SQVTM and CDR2 ANQGSEA. CDR3 sequence (DNA): TGCAGCGCAGGGACTAGCGGGAGGGCGAACCAAGAGACCCAGTACTTC. As protein: CSAGTSGRANQETQYF.

The V and J genes are TRBV7-9 and TRBJ2-3; D may be TRBD2 (6 bases). Germline assignment: CDR1 SEHNR and CDR2 FQNEAQ (reference sequence). The V end lost 2 bases, the J end lost 5 bases, and 26 bases lay between the germline ends. The CDR3 runs 19 residues. The CDR3 sequence: CASSLYTVERVWSGDTQYF. The CDR3 DNA is TGTGCCAGCAGCTTATACACGGTTGAGCGGGTGTGGTCCGGAGATACGCAGTATTTT.